These 10 T cell receptor beta chains came from one sample sequenced in a study of graft-versus-host responses after intestinal transplantation. Clones were sequenced by immunoSEQ multiplex PCR, and TCRdb holds only the in-frame ones, with some missing. The repertoire holds 75,000 to 95,000 clones, under 95% seen once, with about 2% in the top ten. What these receptors recognize is not known. Material: unstimulated CD8+ T cells sorted from spleen or lymph node cells, obtained before intestinal transplant. All receptors derive from a human donor who received an intestinal transplant.

The chain employs TRBV5-1 and TRBJ2-3; TRBD1 matches at 11 bases. Germline V gene data show CDR1 as SGHRS and CDR2 as YFSETQ. V dropped 0 bases and J dropped 3; count of bases not matched to a gene: 6. The CDR3 runs 17 residues. Here the CDR3 reads CASSLVFGTGGTDTQYF. Written as DNA, the CDR3 is TGCGCCAGCAGCTTGGTTTTCGGGACAGGGGGGACAGATACGCAGTATTTT.

The V and J genes are TRBV6-6 and TRBJ2-7; no clear D. The germline V gene has CDR1 MNHNY and CDR2 SVGAGI (reference sequence). CDR3 size: 14 residues. V gave up 7 bases and J gave up 0 bases, with 13 bases separating them. The CDR3 coding sequence is TGTGCCAGCACCAGGCACCCCATCTCCTACGAGCAGTACTTC. Its translation: CASTRHPISYEQYF.

This clone was seen once. This sequence joins TRBV7-2 and TRBJ2-5; TRBD1 matches at 9 bases. The CDR3 consists of 16 residues. The ends lost 5 bases at V and 4 bases at J; junction bases unmatched: 11. CDR1 SGHTA and CDR2 FQGNSA come from the germline V gene. The CDR3 spells CASSPAGTGFLETQYF. As DNA, the CDR3 is TGTGCCAGCAGCCCCGCCGGGACAGGGTTTCTAGAGACCCAGTACTTC.

The chain employs TRBV27 and TRBJ1-1; D might be TRBD1 (5 bases). CDR1 is MNHEY and CDR2 is SMNVEV in the germline V gene (reference sequence). The CDR3 has 11 amino acids. Trimming removed 4 bases at V and 7 bases at J, with 7 bases between. CDR3 nucleotides: TGTGCCAGCAGTTCCGGGGGTGAAGCTTTCTTT. Residues: CASSSGGEAFF.

This chain uses TRBV9 with TRBJ1-1; TRBD1 aligns across 9 bases. Trimming took 3 bases from V and 1 from J; bases not matched to a gene: 7. This CDR3 spans 16 amino acids. Germline V gene data show CDR1 as SGDLS and CDR2 as YYNGEE. CDR3 region: CASSALGGQGNTEAFF. The CDR3 bases are TGTGCCAGCAGCGCACTTGGGGGACAGGGGAACACTGAAGCTTTCTTT.

The genes are TRBV16 and TRBJ1-2; 11 bases agree with TRBD1. The V segment lost 4 bases and the J segment 8 bases; nucleotides outside the gene matches: 9. Germline-derived CDR1 and CDR2 are KGHSY and FQNENV. This CDR3 region has 15 residues. The CDR3 nucleotides read TGTGCCAGCAGCCTACGGGACAGGGGGTCGGGCGGCTACACCTTC. It translates to CASSLRDRGSGGYTF.

V and J are TRBV30 and TRBJ2-7, with TRBD2 as a possible D gene (6 bases). Deletions cut 0 bases from V and 3 bases from J, with 15 bases between. The CDR3 extends over 15 amino acids. Germline-derived CDR1 and CDR2 are GTSNPN and SVGIG (reference sequence). In nucleotides, the CDR3 is TGTGCCTGGAGTGTACAGGCGGGGCCCCTCTACGAGCAGTACTTC. It is translated as CAWSVQAGPLYEQYF.

This clone is a singleton in its sample. V usage is TRBV18 and J usage is TRBJ1-6, with TRBD1 matching 7 bases. With 6 bases clipped from V and 7 bases from J, the junction kept 9 bases outside the gene matches. Germline values: CDR1 KGHSH, CDR2 LQKENI. The length of the CDR3 is 15 residues. The CDR3 nucleotides read TGTGCCAGCTCCACGACAGGGCCAGACAATTCACCCCTCCACTTT. This translates into CASSTTGPDNSPLHF.

The chain joins TRBV7-8 to TRBJ1-2, with TRBD1 as a possible D gene (6 bases). The CDR3 totals 14 residues. The germline V gene has CDR1 SGHVS and CDR2 FQNEAQ. The germline V and J ends were trimmed by 11 bases and 3 bases, with 19 bases remaining between them. CDR3 sequence reads: CALERQGRDYGYTF. The CDR3, as DNA: TGTGCCCTTGAGCGGCAGGGGCGCGACTATGGCTACACCTTC.

This chain uses TRBV4-3 with TRBJ1-2, with 12 nucleotides matching TRBD1. V lost 2 bases, J lost 6 bases, and 4 bases stayed unmatched. CDR1 LGHNA and CDR2 YSLEER come from the germline V gene. The CDR3 totals 15 residues. The DNA of the CDR3 is TGCGCCAGCAGCCAACCGGGACAGGGGGCGGATGGCTACACCTTC. Residues: CASSQPGQGADGYTF.